This T cell receptor beta chain originates from a study of blood T cell repertoires in COVID-19. Turning to the study itself: Acute-phase and convalescent COVID-19 samples originated in the United States, Italy and Spain. T cells, B-cell-depleted T cells, or PBMCs supplied cDNA or gDNA.

From germline, CDR1 is ENHRY and CDR2 SYGVKD. The CDR3 totals 16 residues. V was pared by 2 bases and J by 5 bases, with 4 bases of the junction left unmatched. The study drew participants aged about 18 to 89 years from approximately 25 US areas. Sequenced by immunoSEQ multiplex PCR; TCRdb stores in-frame clones only, minus some. Found here are about 310,000 clones, approximately 85% of them singletons; the top ten hold under 2.5%. Sequenced material: PBMCs or T cells enriched from blood (not recorded which). The source is a man aged 25 to 40 who had recovered from COVID-19. This rearrangement joins TRBV10-3 to TRBJ2-1; 12 nucleotides align to TRBD2. The chain's CDR3 is CAISEASGGANNEQFF. For the CDR3, the DNA is TGTGCCATCAGTGAGGCTAGCGGGGGGGCTAACAATGAGCAGTTCTTC.